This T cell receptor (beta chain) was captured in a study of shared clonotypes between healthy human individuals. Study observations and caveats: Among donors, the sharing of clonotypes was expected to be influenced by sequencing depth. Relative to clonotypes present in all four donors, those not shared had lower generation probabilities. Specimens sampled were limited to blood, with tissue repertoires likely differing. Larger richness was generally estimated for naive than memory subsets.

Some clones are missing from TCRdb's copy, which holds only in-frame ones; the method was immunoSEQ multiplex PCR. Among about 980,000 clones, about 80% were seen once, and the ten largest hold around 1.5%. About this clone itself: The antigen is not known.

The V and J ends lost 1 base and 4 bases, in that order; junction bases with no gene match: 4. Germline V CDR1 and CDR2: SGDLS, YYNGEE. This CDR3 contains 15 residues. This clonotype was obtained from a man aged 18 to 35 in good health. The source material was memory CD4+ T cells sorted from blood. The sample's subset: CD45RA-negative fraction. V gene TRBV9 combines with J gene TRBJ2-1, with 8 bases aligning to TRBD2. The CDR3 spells CASSVNGGEYNEQFF. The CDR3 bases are TGTGCCAGCAGCGTAAACGGGGGGGAATACAATGAGCAGTTCTTC.